The rows below give T cell receptor beta chains drawn from one sample of a study of blood T cell repertoires in COVID-19. The table came from immunoSEQ multiplex PCR; TCRdb's copy has only in-frame clones and leaves some out. The sample yields roughly 200,000 clones, about 91% seen once. Sequenced material: peripheral blood. Receptors were obtained from a woman aged 25 to 39 with acute or convalescent COVID-19. CDR3s leave out the opening cysteine and the closing phenylalanine or tryptophan. The D gene is left open where the match is weak.

>TRBJ2-7|-|TRBV24-1
ATSDRYEQY
>TRBJ2-5|TRBD1|TRBV6-5
ASSYVTGGTQY
>TRBJ2-3|-|TRBV5-1
ASSPGDTDTQY
>TRBJ2-3|-|TRBV2
ASSARWEAPSTDTQY
>TRBJ1-2|TRBD1|TRBV5-4
ASSFMGTGYGYT
>TRBJ2-3|-|TRBV2
ASSDDTGRKY
>TRBJ2-4|-|TRBV2
ASSDIENIQY
>TRBJ2-1|-|TRBV21-1
ASSEKLGLKREGGLEEQF
>TRBJ2-3|-|TRBV11-2
ASSPRDSQY
>TRBJ1-1|-|TRBV6-5
ASSSEGGGTEAF
>TRBJ1-2|-|TRBV5-6
ASSLGGRDGYT
>TRBJ2-3|TRBD2|TRBV27
ASAVGGYTDTQY
>TRBJ2-1|-|TRBV9
ASSPAELYNEQF
>TRBJ1-2|TRBD1|TRBV5-1
ASSRDRGVVGYT
>TRBJ2-7|-|TRBV11-2
ASSLDVNSEQY
>TRBJ2-7|-|TRBV27
ASSPQKNLEQY
>TRBJ2-1|-|TRBV24-1
ATSDWGGEQF
>TRBJ2-1|-|TRBV28
ASSSKPPVNEQF
>TRBJ1-6|TRBD1|TRBV5-1
ASSLVIGTGDSPLH
>TRBJ1-3|-|TRBV28
ASTLGLLSGNTIY
>TRBJ1-6|-|TRBV12-3/TRBV12-4
ASSFVGVLH
>TRBJ1-2|TRBD1|TRBV7-9
ASSPSGTGLYGYT
>TRBJ1-5|-|TRBV14
ASSRGEDQPQH
>TRBJ2-5|-|TRBV6-5
ATWERLNAQETQY
>TRBJ2-7|-|TRBV5-6
ASSFNREQY
>TRBJ2-5|-|TRBV4-2
ASSQGPGETQY
>TRBJ2-2|-|TRBV11-3
ASSNSRGSANTGELF
>TRBJ1-5|-|TRBV3-1/TRBV3-2
ASSQDSSGAQPQH
>TRBJ2-1|TRBD2|TRBV5-4
ASSQSLLLTSIGEQF
>TRBJ2-1|TRBD2|TRBV30
AWNGLAGGEQF
>TRBJ1-5|-|TRBV24-1
ATGETYSNQPQH
>TRBJ2-2|-|TRBV9
ASSGGPNTGELF
>TRBJ2-7|-|TRBV7-9
ASSLGGTGAYEQY
>TRBJ1-4|-|TRBV5-1
ASSPRQGHEKLF
>TRBJ2-3|TRBD1|TRBV6-5
ATYNGQAGDTQY
>TRBJ2-2|TRBD2|TRBV3-1/TRBV3-2
ASRTSGGELF
>TRBJ2-7|TRBD1|TRBV2
ASTGQGTTYEQY
>TRBJ2-7|-|TRBV18
ASSAMSEQY
>TRBJ2-7|TRBD2|TRBV4-1
ASSHKIAGGSYEQY
>TRBJ2-7|-|TRBV11-3
ASSLETGGEQY
>TRBJ2-3|-|TRBV20-1
SAAEFYTQY
>TRBJ1-2|TRBD1|TRBV11-2
ASRTGTSIGYT
>TRBJ1-1|-|TRBV3-1/TRBV3-2
ASSQLARPGAF
>TRBJ2-1|TRBD2|TRBV28
ASSLWGAGGLNEQF
>TRBJ2-7|-|TRBV7-2
ASSSRVSPFEQY